This TCR beta chain emerged from a study of cytomegalovirus exposure and HLA in healthy donors. General study points: Upon later analysis, TCR association rates were observed to vary by HLA locus, being highest for DRB1 and lowest for HLA-C. Earlier results showed most TCR beta V segments being productive about 90% or about 30% of the time. Another analysis was done later, and it associated 15,000 to 20,000 TCR beta sequences with HLA alleles at 0.05 false discovery rate.

The primer mix had 60 Vbeta and 13 Jbeta primers. The data were produced by immunoSEQ multiplex PCR, yet TCRdb's version contains in-frame clones alone and is incomplete. The sample carries 250,000 to 350,000 clones, under 80% recorded once. As concerns this clone: Its antigen is unidentified.

V lost 6 bases to trimming and J lost 5 bases; unmatched junction nucleotides: 9. The CDR3 has 14 residues. The germline gives CDR1 MNHEY, CDR2 SVGAGI. This receptor was taken from a female donor in good health and CMV-seronegative. The chain combines TRBV6-5 with TRBJ2-7; 8 bases agree with TRBD1. The specimen sequenced was PBMCs. Here the CDR3 DNA reads TGTGCCAGCAGGATGTCAGGGGGCCCTCACGAGCAGTACTTC. This encodes CASRMSGGPHEQYF.